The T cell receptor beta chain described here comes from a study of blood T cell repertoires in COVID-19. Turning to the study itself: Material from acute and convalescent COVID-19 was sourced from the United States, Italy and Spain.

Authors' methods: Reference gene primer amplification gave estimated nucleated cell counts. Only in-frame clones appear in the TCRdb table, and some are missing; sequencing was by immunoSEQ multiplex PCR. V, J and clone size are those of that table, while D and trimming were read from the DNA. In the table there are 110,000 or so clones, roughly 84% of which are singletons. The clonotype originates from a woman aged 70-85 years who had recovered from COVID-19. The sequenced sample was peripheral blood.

CDR3 nucleotides: TGTGCCAGCAGCCAAGAGCCGGACAGGGTCTCCTACGAGCAGTACTTC. It yields the protein CASSQEPDRVSYEQYF. This chain connects TRBV3-1 (or the pseudogene TRBV3-2) to TRBJ2-7, with TRBD1 identical over 8 bases. CDR3 size: 16 residues. Germline CDR1 and CDR2: LGHDT and YNNKEL (reference sequence). The V gene end was trimmed by 0 bases and the J gene end by 0 bases; junction bases not matched to a gene: 4.